The sequence of this TCR beta chain was determined in a study of breast tumors, draining lymph nodes, adjacent tissues. Findings and limits, study-wide: Most tumor T cells seemingly derive from lymph node, then expand in tumor. That most tumor T cells come from lymph nodes remained unproven. Compared with basal-like, luminal-like tumors shared significantly more repertoire with nontumor tissue.

Note on this clonotype: Its target is not known.

The CDR3 runs 14 residues. Germline trimming cut 4 bases from V and 7 bases from J; bases unmatched to any gene: 13. The V gene's germline CDR1 is SQVTM and CDR2 ANQGSEA. Each CDR3 protein is one row after TCRdb ran MiXCR on the multiplex PCR reads. The sample holds tens of thousands of distinct CDR3 sequences, approximately 70% seen once. The source material was tumor-adjacent breast tissue. The chain has TRBV29-1 and TRBJ2-7, with 7 bases identical to TRBD1. The receptor comes from a female donor with breast cancer. Some clones in this sample may be carry-over from other donors' samples. DNA for the CDR3: TGCAGCGTTGGAGGGGGACAGCTTCTTTTGGAGCAGTACTTC. This sequence encodes CSVGGGQLLLEQYF.